Listed below are T cell receptor beta chains from one sample, sequenced in a study of blood T cell repertoires in COVID-19. Method: immunoSEQ multiplex PCR; TCRdb's copy keeps in-frame clones and lacks some. This sample yields about 280,000 clones, of which roughly 85% are seen a single time; 8% to 13% belongs to the top ten. Sequenced input: peripheral blood. The receptor set was obtained from an older woman with acute or convalescent COVID-19. CDR3s include the opening cysteine and the closing phenylalanine or tryptophan. A D gene is named only where the DNA matches it firmly. Size values are once, few and many counts, or a class for expanded clones, and some rows have none.

V gene	clone size	J gene	D gene	CDR3 DNA	CDR3 protein
TRBV5-1	-	TRBJ2-1	TRBD2	TGCGCCAGCAGCCAACTAGCGGGGGGGCGGCCAAATGAGCAGTTCTTC	CASSQLAGGRPNEQFF
TRBV6-7	-	TRBJ2-5	TRBD1	TGTGCCAGCAGTCCCCGGCCGGGGACAGGCGAAGAGACCCAGTACTTC	CASSPRPGTGEETQYF
TRBV27	-	TRBJ2-7	TRBD2	TGTGCCAGCAGTTCTCGGGGGGGGTCCGAGCAGTACTTC	CASSSRGGSEQYF
TRBV27	-	TRBJ2-7	-	TGTGCCAGCAGTTTATCTCCTGCTAGTGGGCAGTACTTC	CASSLSPASGQYF
TRBV5-1	-	TRBJ2-2	-	TGCGCCAGCAGCTTGAGCGACGGCGGGGAGCTGTTTTTT	CASSLSDGGELFF
TRBV7-6	-	TRBJ2-3	TRBD2	TGTGCCAGCAGCACCGGACTAGCGCCAGATACGCAGTATTTT	CASSTGLAPDTQYF
TRBV19	-	TRBJ2-5	TRBD1	TGTGCCAGTAGGAAACAGGGGGCTGGAGAGACCCAGTACTTC	CASRKQGAGETQYF
TRBV5-1	-	TRBJ1-2	TRBD1	TGCGCCAGCAGCTTGTGGACAGGGGGGAATGGCTACACCTTC	CASSLWTGGNGYTF
TRBV6-5	-	TRBJ1-6	-	TGTGCCAGCGGACAGTCCAATTCACCCCTCCACTTT	CASGQSNSPLHF
TRBV3-1/TRBV3-2	-	TRBJ2-7	TRBD2	TGTGCCAGCAGCCCGGGACTAGCGGGAACCTACGAGCAGTACTTC	CASSPGLAGTYEQYF
TRBV5-6	-	TRBJ2-3	-	TGTGCCAGCAGTCGACCGGGAGCAGATACGCAGTATTTT	CASSRPGADTQYF
TRBV7-9	-	TRBJ1-1	-	TGTGCCAGCAGCTTGACGGGGGACACTGAAGCTTTCTTT	CASSLTGDTEAFF
TRBV9	-	TRBJ2-1	TRBD2	TGTGCCAGCAGTGTCGGACTAGCGGGGAGTACAGATGAGCAGTTCTTC	CASSVGLAGSTDEQFF
TRBV18	-	TRBJ2-1	TRBD2	TGTGCCAGCTCACCACCAAGGACAGCGGGGGGGAGTGAGCAGTTCTTC	CASSPPRTAGGSEQFF
TRBV30	-	TRBJ2-3	-	TGTGCCTGGAGTGTGGGCGGGCTACCTCCATATACGCAGTATTTT	CAWSVGGLPPYTQYF
TRBV10-3	-	TRBJ1-1	-	TGTGCCATCGTCCAGAGCGGGGGCTCTGAAGCTTTCTTT	CAIVQSGGSEAFF
TRBV19	-	TRBJ2-3	TRBD1	TGTGCCAGTAGTGGCCGGGACAGGGGAACAGATACGCAGTATTTT	CASSGRDRGTDTQYF
TRBV28	-	TRBJ1-2	-	TGTGCCAGCAGTTTGAGCGCGGAAGCTTATAACTATGGCTACACCTTC	CASSLSAEAYNYGYTF
TRBV12-3/TRBV12-4	-	TRBJ1-1	-	TGTGCCAGCAGCCGGACAGTTACTGAAGCTTTCTTT	CASSRTVTEAFF
TRBV9	-	TRBJ2-2	-	TGTGCCAGCAGCGTAGAATTGGATTTCAGGGCCCTCGGGGAGCTGTTTTTT	CASSVELDFRALGELFF
TRBV24-1	-	TRBJ1-5	-	TGTGCCACCAGTGATACACAGGATAGCAGTCAGCCCCAGCATTTT	CATSDTQDSSQPQHF
TRBV5-1	few	TRBJ2-3	TRBD2	TGCGCCAGCAGCTTGGGGTCTAGCGGGGGTTTATGGACAGATACGCAGTATTTT	CASSLGSSGGLWTDTQYF
TRBV19	-	TRBJ2-1	-	TGTGCCAGTAGTACCCGCACCCCTAGTTCCTACAATGAGCAGTTCTTC	CASSTRTPSSYNEQFF
TRBV6-4	-	TRBJ1-4	TRBD1	TGTGCCAGCAGGAGGACAGGGGCGCTTAATGAAAAACTGTTTTTT	CASRRTGALNEKLFF
TRBV11-2	-	TRBJ2-5	TRBD1	TGTGCCAGCAGCTCCCGGACAGGGATTGTCCGGGAGACCCAGTACTTC	CASSSRTGIVRETQYF
TRBV3-1/TRBV3-2	-	TRBJ2-7	TRBD2	TGTGCCAGCAGCCAAGGTAGGGCTAGCGGGATTAACGAGCAGTACTTC	CASSQGRASGINEQYF
TRBV5-1	-	TRBJ2-1	TRBD2	TGCGCCAGCAGCCTGACTAGCGGGGGTGCCAATGAGCAGTTCTTC	CASSLTSGGANEQFF
TRBV6-5	-	TRBJ2-5	-	TGTGCCAGCGGCCCGGGTACTAGGGGGGAGACCCAGTACTTC	CASGPGTRGETQYF
TRBV7-9	-	TRBJ2-1	-	TGTGCCAGCAGCCCCAAGAGACAGGTAGCAAGAAATGAGCAGTTCTTC	CASSPKRQVARNEQFF
TRBV11-2	-	TRBJ2-7	-	TGTGCCAGCCACCGGGCAGGGAAACCCTACGAGCAGTACTTC	CASHRAGKPYEQYF
TRBV5-4	-	TRBJ1-2	-	TGTGCCAGCAGCGACGACGGGTCCTATGGCTACACCTTC	CASSDDGSYGYTF
TRBV5-4	-	TRBJ2-7	TRBD1	TGTGCCAGCAGCTTAAACAGGGGGCAGTCCTACGAGCAGTACTTC	CASSLNRGQSYEQYF
TRBV4-1	-	TRBJ1-2	-	TGCGCCAGCAGCCAAGATCCAGGGGTGGTAAGCTATGGCTACACCTTC	CASSQDPGVVSYGYTF
TRBV30	-	TRBJ2-1	TRBD2	TGTGCCTGGAGCCGGGGGGGCTCCTACAATGAGCAGTTCTTC	CAWSRGGSYNEQFF
TRBV6-5	-	TRBJ2-2	-	TGTGCCAGCAGCCTCAGAACCACCGGGGAGCTGTTTTTT	CASSLRTTGELFF
TRBV7-9	-	TRBJ2-5	-	TGTGCCAGCAGCTTGGGGAGTATGGTTCGGGAGACCCAGTACTTC	CASSLGSMVRETQYF
TRBV11-2	-	TRBJ2-1	-	TGTGCCAGCAGCTTAGGTGTAGAGAGGCGGGGTGAGCAGTTCTTC	CASSLGVERRGEQFF
TRBV11-2	-	TRBJ2-7	TRBD1	TGTGCCAGCAGCGTCGACAGGGGGCGTTTTTACGAGCAGTACTTC	CASSVDRGRFYEQYF
TRBV2	-	TRBJ1-5	-	TGTGCCAGCAGGCGCGGGGGGCACAATCAGCCCCAGCATTTT	CASRRGGHNQPQHF
TRBV12-3/TRBV12-4	once	TRBJ1-1	-	TGTGCCAGCAGTTTCCTAGGCACTGAAGCTTTCTTT	CASSFLGTEAFF
TRBV5-4	-	TRBJ2-1	TRBD2	TGTGCCAGCAGCTTGGAGTCACTAGCGGGGGATATCGCCTACAATGAGCAGTTCTTC	CASSLESLAGDIAYNEQFF
TRBV6-5	-	TRBJ2-3	TRBD2	TGTGCCAGCACCCTACTAGCGGGGCGCACAGATACGCAGTATTTT	CASTLLAGRTDTQYF
TRBV30	-	TRBJ1-6	TRBD1	TGTGCCTGGGGGGACAGCCACTCGGCCCACTTT	CAWGDSHSAHF
TRBV18	-	TRBJ2-7	-	TGTGCCAGCTCACCGACCAGGGCGGAAGGCGAGCAGTACTTC	CASSPTRAEGEQYF